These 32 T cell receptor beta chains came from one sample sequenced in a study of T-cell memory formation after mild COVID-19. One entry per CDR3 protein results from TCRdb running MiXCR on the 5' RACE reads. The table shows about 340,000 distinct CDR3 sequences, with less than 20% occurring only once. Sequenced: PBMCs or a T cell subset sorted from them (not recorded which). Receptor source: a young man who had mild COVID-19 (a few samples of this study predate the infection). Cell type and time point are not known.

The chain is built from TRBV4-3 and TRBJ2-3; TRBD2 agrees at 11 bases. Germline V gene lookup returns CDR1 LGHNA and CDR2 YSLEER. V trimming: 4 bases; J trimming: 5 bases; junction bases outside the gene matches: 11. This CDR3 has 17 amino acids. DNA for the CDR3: TGCGCCAGCAGCCCGAATCGACTAGCGGGGTCCAAAGATACGCAGTATTTT. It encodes CASSPNRLAGSKDTQYF.

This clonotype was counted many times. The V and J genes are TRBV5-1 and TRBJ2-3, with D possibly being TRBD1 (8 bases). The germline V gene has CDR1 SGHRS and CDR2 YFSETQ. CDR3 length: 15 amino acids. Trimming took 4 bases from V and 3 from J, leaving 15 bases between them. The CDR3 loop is CASSPGQGGTDTQYF. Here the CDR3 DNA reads TGCGCCAGCAGCCCAGGACAGGGAGGGACAGATACGCAGTATTTT.

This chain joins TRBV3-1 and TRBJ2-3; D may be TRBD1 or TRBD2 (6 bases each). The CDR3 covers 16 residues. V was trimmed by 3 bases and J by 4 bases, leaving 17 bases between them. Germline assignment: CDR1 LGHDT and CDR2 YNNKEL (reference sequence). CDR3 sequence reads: CASSQGGRGFADTQYF. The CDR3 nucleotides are TGTGCCAGCAGCCAGGGGGGAAGGGGGTTCGCAGATACGCAGTATTTT.

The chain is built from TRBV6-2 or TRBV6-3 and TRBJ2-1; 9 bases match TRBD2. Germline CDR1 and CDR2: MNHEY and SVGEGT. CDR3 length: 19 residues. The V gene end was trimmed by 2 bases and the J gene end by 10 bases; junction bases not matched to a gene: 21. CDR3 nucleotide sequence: TGTGCCAGCAGTTACCCCGCGGGCGGGTCGAGACTAGCGGTTTACGAGCAGTTCTTC. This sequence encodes CASSYPAGGSRLAVYEQFF.

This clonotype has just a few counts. CDR3 loop: CASSQGSYEQYV. The CDR3 DNA reads as TGTGCCAGCAGCCAGGGGTCCTACGAGCAGTACGTC. The chain has TRBV6-2 or TRBV6-3 and TRBJ2-7, with D tentatively TRBD1 (6 bases). Between the trimmed V and J ends, which lost 6 bases and 1 base, there was a span of 7 bases. The V gene's germline CDR1 is MNHEY and CDR2 SVGEGT. There are 12 residues in the CDR3.

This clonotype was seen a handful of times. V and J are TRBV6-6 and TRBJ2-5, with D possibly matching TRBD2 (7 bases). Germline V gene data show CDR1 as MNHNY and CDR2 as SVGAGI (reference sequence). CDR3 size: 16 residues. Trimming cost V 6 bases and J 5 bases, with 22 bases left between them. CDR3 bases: TGTGCCAGCAGCTATTTCGACAGGTTGGGGGGGGAGACCCAGTACTTC. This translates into CASSYFDRLGGETQYF.

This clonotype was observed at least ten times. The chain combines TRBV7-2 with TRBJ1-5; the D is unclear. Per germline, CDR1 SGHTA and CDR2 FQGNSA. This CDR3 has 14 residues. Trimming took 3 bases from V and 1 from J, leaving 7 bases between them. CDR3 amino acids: CASSFAVSNQPQHF. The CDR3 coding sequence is TGTGCCAGCAGCTTTGCAGTGAGCAATCAGCCCCAGCATTTT. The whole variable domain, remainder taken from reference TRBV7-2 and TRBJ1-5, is GAGVSQSPSNKVTEKGKDVELRCDPISGHTALYWYRQSLGQGLEFLIYFQGNSAPDKSGLPSDRFSAERTGGSVSTLTIQRTQQEDSAVYLCASSFAVSNQPQHFGDGTRLSIL.

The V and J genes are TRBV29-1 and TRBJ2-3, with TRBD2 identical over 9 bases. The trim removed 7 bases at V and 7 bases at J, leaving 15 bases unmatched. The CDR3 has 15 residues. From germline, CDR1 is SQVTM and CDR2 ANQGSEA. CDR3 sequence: CSAVPPTSGPNTQYF. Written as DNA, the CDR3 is TGCAGCGCCGTACCCCCAACTAGCGGGCCAAATACGCAGTATTTT.

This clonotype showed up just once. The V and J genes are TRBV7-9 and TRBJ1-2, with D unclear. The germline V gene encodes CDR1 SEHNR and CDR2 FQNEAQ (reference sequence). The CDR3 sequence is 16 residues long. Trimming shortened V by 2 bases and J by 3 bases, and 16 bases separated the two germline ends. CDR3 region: CASSLLSAGEYYGYTF. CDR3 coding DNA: TGTGCCAGCAGCTTATTATCCGCAGGAGAATACTATGGCTACACCTTC.

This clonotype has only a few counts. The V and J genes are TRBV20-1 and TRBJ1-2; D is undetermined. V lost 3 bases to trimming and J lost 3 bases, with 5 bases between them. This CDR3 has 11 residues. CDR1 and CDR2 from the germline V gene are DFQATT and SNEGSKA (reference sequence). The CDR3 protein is CSARPDYGYTF. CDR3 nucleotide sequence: TGCAGTGCTAGGCCCGACTATGGCTACACCTTC.

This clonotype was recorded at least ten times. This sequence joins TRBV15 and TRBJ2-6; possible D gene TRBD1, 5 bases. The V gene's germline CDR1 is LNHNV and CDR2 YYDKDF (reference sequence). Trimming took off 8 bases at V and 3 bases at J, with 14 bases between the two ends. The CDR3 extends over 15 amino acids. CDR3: CATLDSVFGANVLTF. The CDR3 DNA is TGTGCCACCCTAGACAGTGTCTTTGGGGCCAACGTCCTGACTTTC. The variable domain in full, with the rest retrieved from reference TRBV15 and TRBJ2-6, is DAMVIQNPRYQVTQFGKPVTLSCSQTLNHNVMYWYQQKSSQAPKLLFHYYDKDFNNEADTPDNFQSRRPNTSFCFLDIRSPGLGDTAMYLCATLDSVFGANVLTFGAGSRLTVL.

This CDR3 is CASSRTWGTEAFF. In nucleotides, the CDR3 is TGTGCCAGCAGTCGTACCTGGGGGACTGAAGCTTTCTTT. V usage is TRBV12-3 or TRBV12-4 and J usage is TRBJ1-1, with D possibly being TRBD1 (5 bases). Between the trimmed V and J ends, which lost 5 bases and 5 bases, there was a span of 12 bases. The CDR3 is 13 residues long.

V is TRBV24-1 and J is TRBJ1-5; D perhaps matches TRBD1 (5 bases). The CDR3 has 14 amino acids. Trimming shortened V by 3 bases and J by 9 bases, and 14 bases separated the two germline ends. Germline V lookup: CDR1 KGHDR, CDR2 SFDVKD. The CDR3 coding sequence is TGTGCCACCAGTGATCCGCAGGGCTTTGGGCCCCAGCATTTT. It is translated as CATSDPQGFGPQHF.

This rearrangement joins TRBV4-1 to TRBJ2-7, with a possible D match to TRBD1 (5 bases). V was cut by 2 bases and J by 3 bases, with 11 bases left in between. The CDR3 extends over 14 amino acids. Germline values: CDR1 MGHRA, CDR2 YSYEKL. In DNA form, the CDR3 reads TGCGCCAGCAGCCAAATCAGACAGATCTACGAGCAGTACTTC. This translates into CASSQIRQIYEQYF.

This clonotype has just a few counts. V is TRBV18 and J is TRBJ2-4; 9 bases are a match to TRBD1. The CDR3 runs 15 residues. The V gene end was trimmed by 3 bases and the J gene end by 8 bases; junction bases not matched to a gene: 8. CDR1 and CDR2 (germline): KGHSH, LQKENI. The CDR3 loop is CASSPPTGGSDIQYF. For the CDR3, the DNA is TGTGCCAGCTCACCCCCGACAGGGGGGTCGGACATTCAGTACTTC.

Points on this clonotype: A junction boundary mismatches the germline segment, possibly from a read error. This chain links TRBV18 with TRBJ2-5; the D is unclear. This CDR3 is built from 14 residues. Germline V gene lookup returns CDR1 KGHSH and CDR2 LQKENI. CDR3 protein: CASPPPPDRETQYF. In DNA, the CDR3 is TGTGCCAGCCCACCCCCTCCTGACCGGGAGACCCAGTACTTC.

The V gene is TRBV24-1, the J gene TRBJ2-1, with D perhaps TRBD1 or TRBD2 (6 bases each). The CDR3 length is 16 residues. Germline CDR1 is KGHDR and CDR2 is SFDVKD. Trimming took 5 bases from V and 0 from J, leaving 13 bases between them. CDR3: CATSGMGGRSYNEQFF. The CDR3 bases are TGTGCCACCAGTGGGATGGGGGGCCGCTCCTACAATGAGCAGTTCTTC.

The DNA for the CDR3 is TGTGCCAGCAGTTATCCGGGACAGGGCAATGAGCAGTTCTTC. Its protein product is CASSYPGQGNEQFF. V and J are TRBV6-5 and TRBJ2-1; 9 nucleotides align to TRBD1. The germline CDR1 and CDR2 sequences are MNHEY and SVGAGI. The CDR3 runs 14 residues. The V gene end was trimmed by 3 bases and the J gene end by 6 bases; junction bases not matched to a gene: 3.

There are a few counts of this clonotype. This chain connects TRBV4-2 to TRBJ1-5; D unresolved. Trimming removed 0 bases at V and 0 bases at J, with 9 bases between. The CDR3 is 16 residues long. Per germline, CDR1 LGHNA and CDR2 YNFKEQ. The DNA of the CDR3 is TGTGCCAGCAGCCAAGAGGCCGGATATAGCAATCAGCCCCAGCATTTT. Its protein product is CASSQEAGYSNQPQHF.

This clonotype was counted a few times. The chain's CDR3 is CASSQDSGGTMETQYF. In DNA form, the CDR3 reads TGTGCCAGCAGCCAAGACTCGGGGGGGACGATGGAGACCCAGTACTTC. The chain has TRBV4-2 and TRBJ2-5; 8 nucleotides align to TRBD2. Germline V gene sequence: CDR1 LGHNA, CDR2 YNFKEQ. CDR3 length equals 16 residues. V gave up 0 bases and J gave up 5 bases; unmatched junction bases: 8.

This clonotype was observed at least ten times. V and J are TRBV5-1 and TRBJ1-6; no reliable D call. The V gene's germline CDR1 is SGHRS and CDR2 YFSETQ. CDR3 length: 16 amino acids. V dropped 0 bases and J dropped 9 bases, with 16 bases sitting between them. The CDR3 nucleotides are TGCGCCAGCAGCTTGGCCGTCGCAGGCGATGGTTCACCCCTCCACTTT. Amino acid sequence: CASSLAVAGDGSPLHF.

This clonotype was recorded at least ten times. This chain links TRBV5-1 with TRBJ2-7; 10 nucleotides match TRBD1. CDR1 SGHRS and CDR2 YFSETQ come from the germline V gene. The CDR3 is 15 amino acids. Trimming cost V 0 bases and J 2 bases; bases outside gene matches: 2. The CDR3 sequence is CASSLVGQGAYEQYF. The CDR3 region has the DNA TGCGCCAGCAGCTTGGTAGGACAGGGGGCCTACGAGCAGTACTTC. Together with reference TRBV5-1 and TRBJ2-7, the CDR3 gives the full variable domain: KAGVTQTPRYLIKTRGQQVTLSCSPISGHRSVSWYQQTPGQGLQFLFEYFSETQRNKGNFPGRFSGRQFSNSRSEMNVSTLELGDSALYLCASSLVGQGAYEQYFGPGTRLTVT.

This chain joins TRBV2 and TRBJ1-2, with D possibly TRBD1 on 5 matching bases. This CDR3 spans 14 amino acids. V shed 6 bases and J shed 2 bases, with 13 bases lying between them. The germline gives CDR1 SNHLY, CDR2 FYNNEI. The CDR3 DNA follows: TGTGCCAGCAGCCCCTTCGGGGGAAACTATGGCTACACCTTC. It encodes CASSPFGGNYGYTF.

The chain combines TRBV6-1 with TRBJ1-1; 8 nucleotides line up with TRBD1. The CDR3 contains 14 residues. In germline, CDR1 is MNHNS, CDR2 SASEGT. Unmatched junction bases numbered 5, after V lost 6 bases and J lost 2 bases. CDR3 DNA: TGTGCCAGCAGGGAGGGGACAGGCAACACTGAAGCTTTCTTT. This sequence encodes CASREGTGNTEAFF.

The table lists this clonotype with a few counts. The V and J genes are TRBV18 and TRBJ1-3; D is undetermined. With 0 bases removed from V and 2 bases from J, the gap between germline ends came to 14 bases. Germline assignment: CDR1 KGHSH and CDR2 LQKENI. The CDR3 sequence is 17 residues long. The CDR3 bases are TGTGCCAGCTCACCACCTGTTTTCGGGTCAGCTGGAAACACCATATATTTT. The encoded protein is CASSPPVFGSAGNTIYF. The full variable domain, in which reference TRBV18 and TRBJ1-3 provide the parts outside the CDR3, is NAGVMQNPRHLVRRRGQEARLRCSPMKGHSHVYWYRQLPEEGLKFMVYLQKENIIDESGMPKERFSAEFPKEGPSILRIQQVVRGDSAAYFCASSPPVFGSAGNTIYFGEGSWLTVV.

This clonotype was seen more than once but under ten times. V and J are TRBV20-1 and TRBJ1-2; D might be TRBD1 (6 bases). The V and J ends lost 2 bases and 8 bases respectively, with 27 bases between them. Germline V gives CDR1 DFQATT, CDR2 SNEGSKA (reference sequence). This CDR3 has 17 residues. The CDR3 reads CSARPRPQDSPAGGYTF. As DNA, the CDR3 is TGCAGTGCTAGACCTCGCCCACAGGACAGCCCGGCCGGGGGCTACACCTTC.

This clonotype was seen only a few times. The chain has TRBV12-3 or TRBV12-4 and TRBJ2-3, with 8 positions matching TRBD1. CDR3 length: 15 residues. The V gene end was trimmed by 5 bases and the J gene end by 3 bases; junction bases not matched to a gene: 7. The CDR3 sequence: CASSRGQGRTDTQYF. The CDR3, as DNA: TGTGCCAGCAGTCGCGGACAGGGTCGTACAGATACGCAGTATTTT.

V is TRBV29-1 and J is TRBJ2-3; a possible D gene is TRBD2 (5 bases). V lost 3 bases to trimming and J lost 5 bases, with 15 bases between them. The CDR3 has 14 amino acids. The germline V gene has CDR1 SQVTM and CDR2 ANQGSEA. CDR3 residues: CSVEGSDWVDTQYF. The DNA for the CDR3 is TGCAGCGTTGAGGGGTCGGACTGGGTAGATACGCAGTATTTT.

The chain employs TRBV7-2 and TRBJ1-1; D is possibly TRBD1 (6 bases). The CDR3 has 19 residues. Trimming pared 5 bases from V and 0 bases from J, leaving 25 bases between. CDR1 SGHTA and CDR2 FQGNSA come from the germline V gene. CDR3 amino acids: CASSPQRPYRADMNTEAFF. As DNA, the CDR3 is TGTGCCAGCAGCCCTCAACGACCCTACAGGGCCGACATGAACACTGAAGCTTTCTTT. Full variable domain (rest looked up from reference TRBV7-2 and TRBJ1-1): GAGVSQSPSNKVTEKGKDVELRCDPISGHTALYWYRQSLGQGLEFLIYFQGNSAPDKSGLPSDRFSAERTGGSVSTLTIQRTQQEDSAVYLCASSPQRPYRADMNTEAFFGQGTRLTVV.

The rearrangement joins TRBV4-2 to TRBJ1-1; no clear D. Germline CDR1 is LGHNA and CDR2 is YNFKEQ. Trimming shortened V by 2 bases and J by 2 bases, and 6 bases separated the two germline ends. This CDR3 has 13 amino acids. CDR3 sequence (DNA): TGTGCCAGCAGCCAACAGGCTAACACTGAAGCTTTCTTT. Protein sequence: CASSQQANTEAFF.

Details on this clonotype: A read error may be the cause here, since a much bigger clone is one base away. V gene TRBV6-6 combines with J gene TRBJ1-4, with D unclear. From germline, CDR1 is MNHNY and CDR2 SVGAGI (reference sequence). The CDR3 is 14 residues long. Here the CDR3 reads CASIYSEGAEKLFF. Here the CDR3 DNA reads TGTGCCAGCATTTACTCGGAGGGTGCGGAAAAACTGTTTTTT.

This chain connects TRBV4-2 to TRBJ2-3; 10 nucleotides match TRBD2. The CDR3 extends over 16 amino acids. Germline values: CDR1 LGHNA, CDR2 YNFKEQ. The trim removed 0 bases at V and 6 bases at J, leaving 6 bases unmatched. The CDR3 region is CASSQDRSGGADTQYF. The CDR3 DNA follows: TGTGCCAGCAGCCAAGATCGAAGCGGGGGGGCGGATACGCAGTATTTT.